This TCR beta chain was profiled in a study of blood T cell repertoires in COVID-19. The CDR3 runs to 14 residues. Between the trimmed V and J ends, which lost 3 bases and 5 bases, there was a span of 14 bases. Germline CDR1 is SGHRS and CDR2 is YFSETQ. The sample holds one count of this clone. Profiling relied on immunoSEQ multiplex PCR, and the TCRdb table lists in-frame clones only, not all of them. The data hold 200,000 to 300,000 clones, with about 85% observed a single time. The rearrangement joins TRBV5-1 to TRBJ2-5; maybe TRBD1 (5 bases). Material for sequencing was peripheral blood. The receptor was isolated from a woman aged 55-69 years with active or convalescent COVID-19. This chain's CDR3 is CASSSLRDMETQYF. The CDR3 DNA is TGCGCCAGCAGCTCACTCAGGGATATGGAGACCCAGTACTTC.